This TCR beta chain was found in a study of identical twins. Notes on the study in general: Invariant MAIT and iNKT cells may have partly biased zero-insertion analyses. Low generation-probability sequences were in excess among twin-shared out-of-frame alpha sequences. Beta clonotypes that were abundant in cord blood contained fewer insertions, a pattern absent from memory repertoires.

Unique molecular identifiers were present on the cDNA, which also gained a universal primer site by template switching. Using its own MiXCR run on the 5' RACE reads, TCRdb lists one record per CDR3 protein. Here the sample spans about 210,000 distinct CDR3 sequences, approximately 9% being singletons. On this clonotype: Its specificity is unknown.

Sequencing was carried out using memory (CD45RO+) T cells sorted from blood. This TCR derives from a woman aged 18-35 years in good health.

The CDR3 DNA follows: TGCAGCTCTGGGGGGAGCTCCTACAATGAGCAGTTCTTC. It specifies CSSGGSSYNEQFF. The rearrangement joins TRBV20-1 to TRBJ2-1, with a possible D match to TRBD2 (6 bases). CDR1 is DFQATT and CDR2 is SNEGSKA in the germline V gene (reference sequence). The CDR3 runs to 13 residues.